This entry lists 8 T cell receptor beta chains sequenced from one sample in a study of blood T cell repertoires in COVID-19. Clones were sequenced by immunoSEQ multiplex PCR, and TCRdb holds only the in-frame ones, with some missing. The sample includes about 250,000 clones, over 75% of them seen just once. The specimen was PBMCs or T cells enriched from blood (not recorded which). Receptor source: a woman aged 45-59 years with acute COVID-19.

This clone was observed a single time. The chain joins TRBV15 to TRBJ1-5; D not certain. Germline V CDR1 and CDR2: LNHNV, YYDKDF (reference sequence). V dropped 4 bases and J dropped 5 bases, with 6 bases sitting between them. The CDR3 consists of 12 residues. Written as DNA, the CDR3 is TGTGCCACCAGCAATCCCGATCAGCCCCAGCATTTT. The encoded protein is CATSNPDQPQHF.

V and J are TRBV5-4 and TRBJ1-2; weak D call: TRBD1 (6 bases). Trimming pared 0 bases from V and 5 bases from J, leaving 14 bases between. CDR1 is SGHNT, CDR2 YYREEE, per germline (reference sequence). The CDR3 runs 15 residues. CDR3 amino acids: CASSLVGQGLYGYTF. The DNA of the CDR3 is TGTGCCAGCAGCTTGGTTGGGCAGGGGCTATATGGCTACACCTTC.

The chain couples TRBV6-1 to TRBJ1-1; maybe TRBD1 (6 bases). Looked up from germline, CDR1 is MNHNS and CDR2 is SASEGT. The CDR3 consists of 15 residues. V lost 3 bases and J lost 3, with 14 bases in between. The CDR3 region is CASSDGQRSDTEAFF. DNA of the CDR3: TGTGCCAGCAGTGATGGACAGCGGTCGGACACTGAAGCTTTCTTT.

The V call is TRBV6-2 or TRBV6-3, the J call TRBJ1-2; a possible D gene is TRBD1 (5 bases). Trimming stripped 4 bases from V and 2 bases from J, with 20 bases between. The CDR3 runs 17 residues. Per the germline V gene, CDR1 is MNHEY and CDR2 is SVGEGT. CDR3 nucleotides: TGTGCCAGCAGTTCCCCCTACAACAGGATAACGAACTATGGCTACACCTTC. This encodes CASSSPYNRITNYGYTF.

This clone was seen only once. This chain connects TRBV2 to TRBJ1-4; no definite D call. V lost 6 bases to trimming and J lost 6 bases, with 14 bases between them. The CDR3 spans 14 residues. Germline V lookup: CDR1 SNHLY, CDR2 FYNNEI. The CDR3 loop is CASSTGLSYEKLFF. The CDR3 DNA follows: TGTGCCAGCAGCACGGGGTTATCCTATGAAAAACTGTTTTTT.

The chain employs TRBV7-2 and TRBJ2-3; 8 bases agree with TRBD2. Germline lookup yields CDR1 SGHTA and CDR2 FQGNSA. V lost 0 bases and J lost 1; bases outside the gene matches: 9. There are 18 residues in the CDR3. The CDR3 spells CASSLALGKRGRTDTQYF. The CDR3 DNA reads TGTGCCAGCAGCTTAGCCCTCGGGAAGCGGGGGCGCACAGATACGCAGTATTTT.

This chain joins TRBV10-2 and TRBJ1-2; 10 positions match TRBD1. Germline loops: CDR1 WSHSY, CDR2 SAAADI. The CDR3 spans 14 residues. With V trimmed by 7 bases and J by 7 bases, 9 bases remained unmatched. The CDR3 spells CASTNRQGASGYTF. The CDR3 DNA reads TGCGCCAGCACCAACAGACAGGGGGCGAGTGGCTACACCTTC.

The rearrangement links TRBV29-1 to TRBJ2-3; 8 bases align to TRBD2. The CDR3 is made up of 14 amino acids. Germline V gene data show CDR1 as SQVTM and CDR2 as ANQGSEA. V shed 4 bases and J 4 bases; nucleotides not matched to a gene: 7. The DNA for the CDR3 is TGCAGCGTTGGGCCAGCGGGGGCTCCAGATACGCAGTATTTT. Protein sequence: CSVGPAGAPDTQYF.